This entry is about one T cell receptor beta chain. Its specificity is not known. This sample stems from a study of Ad26.COV2.S vaccination and SARS-CoV-2 variants. Overall study context: In the study, Ad26.COV2.S was injected intramuscularly once, or twice 56 days apart. The study's findings and limits: Vaccine and placebo recipients had comparable breadth of non-spike TCRs. The placebo group had lower spike-specific TCR breadth than the vaccine recipients did. Quantification of TCR breadth and depth may have yielded underestimates of total T cell responses.

Treatment: roughly 18 received Ad26.COV2.S at low or high dose, single or two shots; about 5 received placebo; per-sample allocation not given. Sampling was performed 63 days after the first vaccine or placebo injection. The protocol was immunoSEQ multiplex PCR, while the TCRdb copy is restricted to in-frame clones and leaves out a portion. Here the sample spans about 350,000 clones, 85% to 90% being singletons. V lost 1 base and J 0 bases, leaving 16 bases between the germline ends. The CDR3 is made up of 17 amino acids. Germline V gene sequence: CDR1 SGHTA, CDR2 FQGNSA. The TCR originated in a person aged 18-60 years who received the Ad26.COV2.S COVID-19 vaccine or a placebo. The source was peripheral blood, collected in a trial of Ad26.COV2.S vaccine versus placebo. The chain couples TRBV7-2 to TRBJ2-7; the D call may be TRBD1 or TRBD2 (7 bases each). The CDR3 coding sequence is TGTGCCAGCAGCTTAGGGGGGGGGACAGCTATCTCCTACGAGCAGTACTTC. It is translated as CASSLGGGTAISYEQYF.